These T cell receptor beta chains were read from a single sample in a study of T cell repertoires in cytomegalovirus infection. Each CDR3 protein gets one entry after TCRdb re-called the reads with MiXCR. Of about 140,000 distinct CDR3 sequences in the sample, 6.5% were seen once. Sequenced input: PBMCs. These TCRs come from a human donor in good health (CMV status not recorded). Some clones in this sample may be carry-over from other donors' samples. The CDR3 runs from the conserved cysteine through the conserved F or W. The D gene is left open where the match is weak. Clone size is not always given. Where it is, it says once, few, many or a class for expanded clones.

V	size	D	J	DNA	CDR3
TRBV6-6	few	NA	TRBJ1-1	TGTGCCAGCAGCCCAATTCAGGGGTTCTCTGAAGCTTTCTTT	CASSPIQGFSEAFF
TRBV5-4	NA	NA	TRBJ2-3	TGTGCCAGCAGCTTGGGCACAGGCTTAATCACAGATACGCAGTATTTT	CASSLGTGLITDTQYF
TRBV7-2	few	NA	TRBJ2-5	TGTGCCAGCAGCTTTAAGGGGGAACAGGCCCAGTACTTC	CASSFKGEQAQYF
TRBV7-6	many	NA	TRBJ2-1	TGTGCCAGCAGCTTATTAGCCTCCGGAGGGGGCTCCTACAATGAGCAGTTCTTC	CASSLLASGGGSYNEQFF
TRBV19	many	NA	TRBJ1-5	TGTGCCAGTAGTATGGCGGGCAGCGTCAATCAGCCCCAGCATTTT	CASSMAGSVNQPQHF
TRBV19	many	TRBD2	TRBJ2-3	TGTGCCAGCGCAGCGGGGGCCGGGGGGCCGCAGTATTTT	CASAAGAGGPQYF
TRBV12-3/TRBV12-4	many	NA	TRBJ2-3	TGTGCCAGCATCTTAGGGGTCCGAGGGGCCGGCTCAGATACGCAGTATTTT	CASILGVRGAGSDTQYF
TRBV28	many	TRBD1	TRBJ1-4	TGTGCCAGCAGTGACCCGAGGACAGGGGAAACAACTAATGAAAAACTGTTTTTT	CASSDPRTGETTNEKLFF
TRBV27	many	TRBD2	TRBJ2-1	TGTGCCAGCACTCTAAATCGTCCTAGCGGGGCTCGGGGTGAGCAGTTCTTC	CASTLNRPSGARGEQFF
TRBV20-1	NA	NA	TRBJ1-3	TGCAGTGCTAACCCCCACTCGAGAAACACCATATATTTT	CSANPHSRNTIYF
TRBV12-3/TRBV12-4	NA	NA	TRBJ1-1	TGTGCCAGCAGTTTAGTCAGGGGTACTGAAGCTTTCTTT	CASSLVRGTEAFF
TRBV6-5	few	TRBD2	TRBJ2-1	TGTGCCAGCAGTTACTCTGGGAATAGCGGGGGTGATGAGCAGTTCTTC	CASSYSGNSGGDEQFF
TRBV24-1	NA	NA	TRBJ2-3	TGTGCCACCTCTCAGGCGGGCACAGATACGCAGTATTTT	CATSQAGTDTQYF
TRBV5-1	NA	NA	TRBJ2-1	TGCGCCAGCAGCTCCACCCTCAACAATGAGCAGTTCTTC	CASSSTLNNEQFF
TRBV10-3	NA	NA	TRBJ1-1	TGTGCCATCAGTGAGTCGGGGAACAGAAAGAACACTGAAGCTTTCTTT	CAISESGNRKNTEAFF
TRBV7-9	NA	TRBD1	TRBJ1-4	TGTGCCAGCGAATCCGGGACAGATGAAAAACTGTTTTTT	CASESGTDEKLFF
TRBV20-1	NA	TRBD1	TRBJ1-5	TGCAGTGCTAAACAGGGGGTTTCCAATCAGCCCCAGCATTTT	CSAKQGVSNQPQHF
TRBV20-1	few	NA	TRBJ2-7	TGCAGTGGGATTTTAAATCCGGGTCACTCCTACGAGCAGTACTTC	CSGILNPGHSYEQYF
TRBV10-3	few	NA	TRBJ2-3	TGTGCCATCAGTGAGACCACGGGAGTGAGCACAGATACGCAGTATTTT	CAISETTGVSTDTQYF
TRBV4-1	many	TRBD1	TRBJ1-5	TGCGCCAGCAGCCAAGTGGGGACAGGGGGCGCGGTTCAGCCCCAGCATTTT	CASSQVGTGGAVQPQHF
TRBV6-1	many	NA	TRBJ2-5	TGTGCCAGCAGTGAAGCTTGGGGGCCAGGGGCCCAGTACTTC	CASSEAWGPGAQYF
TRBV7-8	few	NA	TRBJ1-2	TGTGCCAGCAGCCCTCCGGGACTTGGCTATGGCTACACCTTC	CASSPPGLGYGYTF
TRBV7-3	many	TRBD1	TRBJ1-6	TGTGCCAGCAGCAAAAAAACAGGGGGTTTGCGCAGCTCCTATAATTCACCCCTCCACTTT	CASSKKTGGLRSSYNSPLHF
TRBV7-2	many	TRBD2	TRBJ2-2	TGTGCCAGCAGCTCCTCTAGCGGGGGCACCGGGGAGCTGTTTTTT	CASSSSSGGTGELFF
TRBV7-6	many	TRBD2	TRBJ2-1	TGTGCCAGCAGCTCCTCGCCGGGACTAGCGGGGGGGCCCACTAGCTCCTACAATGAGCAGTTCTTC	CASSSSPGLAGGPTSSYNEQFF
TRBV10-3	few	TRBD2	TRBJ2-3	TGTGCCATCAGTGAACTAGCGGGGGGGTCTAGCACAGATACGCAGTATTTT	CAISELAGGSSTDTQYF
TRBV5-1	many	NA	TRBJ1-1	TGCGCCAGCAGCTTTCCGAACACTGAAGCTTTCTTT	CASSFPNTEAFF
TRBV14	many	NA	TRBJ1-3	TGTGCCAGCAGCCAAGTCGGCTTAGTTGGAAACACCATATATTTT	CASSQVGLVGNTIYF
TRBV7-2	many	TRBD1	TRBJ1-2	TGTGCCAGCAGCTTAGCCGTTACAGGGGGCATAACCCTCTATGGCTACACCTTC	CASSLAVTGGITLYGYTF
TRBV7-8	many	TRBD2	TRBJ2-3	TGTGCCAGCAGCCGGACTAGCGGGGGGAGCACAGATACGCAGTATTTT	CASSRTSGGSTDTQYF
TRBV6-2/TRBV6-3	many	NA	TRBJ2-1	TGTGCCAGCACCCCTAGCAGCACCTACAATGAGCAGTTCTTC	CASTPSSTYNEQFF
TRBV16	NA	NA	TRBJ2-7	TGTGCCAGCAGCCAATTCCCGGACAGGATTTTGGGGGGGAGCAACGAGCAGTACTTC	CASSQFPDRILGGSNEQYF
TRBV6-1	NA	NA	TRBJ1-1	TGTGCCAGCAGGGAGACAACTTTGAACACTGAAGCTTTCTTT	CASRETTLNTEAFF
TRBV4-1	many	NA	TRBJ2-3	TGCGCCAGCAGCTCCTGGGGAGACACAGATACGCAGTATTTT	CASSSWGDTDTQYF
TRBV19	many	TRBD2	TRBJ2-1	TGTGCCAGTAGTATAAGGAGCGGGGAGAATGAGCAGTTCTTC	CASSIRSGENEQFF
TRBV28	many	TRBD1	TRBJ2-1	TGTGCCACCCTACAGGGGGCGGTGGATGAGCAGTTCTTC	CATLQGAVDEQFF
TRBV2	many	NA	TRBJ2-5	TGTGCCAGCAGTGAATGGCGGGAGACCCAGTACTTC	CASSEWRETQYF
TRBV20-1	few	NA	TRBJ2-5	TGCAGTGCTAGAGTAGCGGCAGAGACCCAGTACTTC	CSARVAAETQYF
TRBV7-2	many	TRBD1	TRBJ1-1	TGTGCCAGCAGCTTCAAGGGGGCGGGGAACACTGAAGCTTTCTTT	CASSFKGAGNTEAFF
TRBV24-1	many	NA	TRBJ2-2	TGTGCCACCAGTGATGGTACGTGGAACACCGGGGAGCTGTTTTTT	CATSDGTWNTGELFF
TRBV7-2	many	NA	TRBJ1-2	TGTGCCAGCAGACGAACAGGAGCTGGGGGCTACACCTTC	CASRRTGAGGYTF
TRBV20-1	NA	TRBD2	TRBJ2-5	TGCAGTGCGTGGACTAGCGGGGGGTCGGAAGAGACCCAGTACTTC	CSAWTSGGSEETQYF
TRBV28	NA	NA	TRBJ1-1	TGTGCCAGCAGGTACAGGGAGACGAACACTGAAGCTTTCTTT	CASRYRETNTEAFF
TRBV20-1	NA	NA	TRBJ2-3	TGCAGTGCTAGGTCAGGGGAATCAGGAGGAGATACGCAGTATTTT	CSARSGESGGDTQYF
TRBV7-2	many	TRBD2	TRBJ2-3	TGTGCCAGCAGCGCTAGCGGGGGGATGAGGCCAGATACGCAGTATTTT	CASSASGGMRPDTQYF
TRBV12-3/TRBV12-4	many	TRBD2	TRBJ2-3	TGTGCCAGCAGTCCGGGGACTAGAGATACGCAGTATTTT	CASSPGTRDTQYF
TRBV7-2	many	TRBD1	TRBJ1-1	TGTGCCAGCAGCGGAGACAGGGCTCCTAGAGGTCCTGAAGCTTTCTTT	CASSGDRAPRGPEAFF
TRBV7-2	many	NA	TRBJ2-7	TGTGCCAGCAGCTTATTGGGTTTAGGGTACGAGCAGTACTTC	CASSLLGLGYEQYF
TRBV7-9	NA	TRBD1	TRBJ1-5	TGTGCCAGCAGCTTCTCCTCGACAGGGAACAATCAGCCCCAGCATTTT	CASSFSSTGNNQPQHF
TRBV3-1	NA	TRBD2	TRBJ2-5	TGTGCCAGCAGCCAAGTCGGGGGGGCCTGGGAGACCCAGTACTTC	CASSQVGGAWETQYF
TRBV10-2	many	NA	TRBJ1-1	TGCGCCAGCAGTGTTTATGGGGCGGCGAACACTGAAGCTTTCTTT	CASSVYGAANTEAFF
TRBV7-2	many	TRBD1	TRBJ1-5	TGTGCCAGCAGCTCCGGGACAGTCAATCAGCCCCAGCATTTT	CASSSGTVNQPQHF
TRBV7-2	many	NA	TRBJ2-3	TGTGCCAGCAGCTTAGTGGGGACCGTGACAGATACGCAGTATTTT	CASSLVGTVTDTQYF
TRBV7-2	many	TRBD1	TRBJ1-2	TGTGCCAGCAGCCCCGGGATCCAGGGGGGCTATGGCTACACCTTC	CASSPGIQGGYGYTF
TRBV12-3/TRBV12-4	many	TRBD2	TRBJ2-7	TGTGCCAGCAGTAGCAGCGGGGGCTACGAGCAGTACTTC	CASSSSGGYEQYF
TRBV20-1	few	NA	TRBJ2-3	TGCAGTGCCACCCTTAATAGGCCAGATACGCAGTATTTT	CSATLNRPDTQYF
TRBV19	many	NA	TRBJ1-2	TGTGCCAGTACCCCCCCTGGGGACAACTATGGCTACACCTTC	CASTPPGDNYGYTF